The entry below describes one T cell receptor beta chain. The antigen is undetermined. V lost 0 bases, J lost 5 bases, and 8 bases lay in between. The CDR3 totals 13 residues. The germline gives CDR1 SGHKS, CDR2 YYEKEE (reference sequence). Across several immunoSEQ plates, the genomic DNA of each subset was split evenly. Assay: immunoSEQ multiplex PCR; the TCRdb copy retains only in-frame clones and omits some. The sample records fewer than 400,000 clones, under 80% being singletons. The data were taken from a study of shared clonotypes between healthy human individuals. Study information: Per donor, CD8 memory used one plate, CD8 naive used two, CD4 memory used three and CD4 naive used three.

Overall study results and limits: Clonotypes shared by all four sorted-subset donors had higher generation probabilities than non-shared clonotypes.

This clonotype originated in a man aged 25 to 40 in good health. The rearrangement uses TRBV5-5 and TRBJ2-5, with D tentatively TRBD1 or TRBD2 (5 bases each). Sequencing was done on a sample of memory CD4+ T cells sorted from blood. The subset: CD45RA-negative fraction. CDR3 nucleotides: TGTGCCAGCAGCTTGGGGGGGACGGAGACCCAGTACTTC. This sequence encodes CASSLGGTETQYF.